This T cell receptor (beta chain) was identified during a study of OX40 agonist ivuxolimab in advanced cancers. Looking at the study overall: An agonistic human IgG2 monoclonal antibody against OX40 (CD134) was given. Patients assigned to dose escalation were diagnosed with hepatocellular carcinoma, melanoma, renal cell or head and neck cancer. Findings and limits, study-wide: Researchers did not determine the expanded peripheral T cells' antigen specificity. At 0.1-3.0 mg/kg, partial responders had clonal expansion among the lowest observed.

Germline V gives CDR1 SEHNR, CDR2 FQNEAQ (reference sequence). After removal of 5 bases from V and 2 bases from J, the junction contained 19 bases not matched to a gene. CDR3 length: 19 residues. Sequencing used immunoSEQ multiplex PCR; TCRdb keeps in-frame clones, though not all of them. The profile shows 26,000 or so clones, 76% of them singletons. This clone was observed once. Its antigen remains unknown. The material was CD4+ or CD8+ T cells sorted from blood, obtained in a trial of the OX40 agonist ivuxolimab. The clonotype originates from an adult with an advanced solid tumor such as melanoma, head and neck, liver or kidney cancer. The genes are TRBV7-9 and TRBJ2-3; TRBD1 aligns across 7 bases. The CDR3: CASSRSSLPGQKNTDTQYF. As DNA, the CDR3 is TGTGCCAGCAGCCGCTCGTCCCTTCCGGGACAGAAAAACACAGATACGCAGTATTTT.